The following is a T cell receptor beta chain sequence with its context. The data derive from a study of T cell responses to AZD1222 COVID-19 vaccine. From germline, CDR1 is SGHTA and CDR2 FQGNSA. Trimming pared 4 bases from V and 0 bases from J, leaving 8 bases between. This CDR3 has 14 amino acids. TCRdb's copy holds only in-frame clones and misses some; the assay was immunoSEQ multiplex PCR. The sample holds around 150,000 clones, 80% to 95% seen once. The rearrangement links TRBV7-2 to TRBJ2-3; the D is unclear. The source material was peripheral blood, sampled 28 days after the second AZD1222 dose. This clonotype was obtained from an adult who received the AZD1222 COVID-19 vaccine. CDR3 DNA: TGTGCCAGCAGCTCTCCCGTAAGCACAGATACGCAGTATTTT. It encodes CASSSPVSTDTQYF.